The 5 T cell receptor beta chains reported below all come from one sample, sequenced in a study of neurological immune-mediated disorders. MiXCR, applied by TCRdb to the 5' RACE reads, yields one record per CDR3 protein. Among roughly 74,000 distinct CDR3 sequences listed, roughly 5.6% were seen once. The sample comprised PBMCs. The receptor source for this set is a man between 18 and 29 years old with multiple sclerosis.

In this sample, this clonotype is medium-sized. The gene calls are TRBV2 and TRBJ1-1, with a possible D match to TRBD1 (6 bases). The CDR3 is made up of 15 amino acids. The V and J ends lost 3 bases and 0 bases respectively, with 11 bases between them. Germline CDR1 SNHLY, CDR2 FYNNEI. The CDR3 sequence: CASSEGQGLNTEAFF. CDR3 nucleotide sequence: TGTGCCAGCAGTGAGGGTCAGGGGCTGAACACTGAAGCTTTCTTT. The full variable domain, completed using reference TRBV2 and TRBJ1-1, is EPEVTQTPSHQVTQMGQEVILRCVPISNHLYFYWYRQILGQKVEFLVSFYNNEISEKSEIFDDQFSVERPDGSNFTLKIRSTKLEDSAMYFCASSEGQGLNTEAFFGQGTRLTVV.

The chain links TRBV18 to TRBJ1-2, with D possibly being TRBD1 (6 bases). This CDR3 spans 17 amino acids. Germline V lookup: CDR1 KGHSH, CDR2 LQKENI. V was pared by 3 bases and J by 2 bases, with 19 bases between. The CDR3 region has the DNA TGTGCCAGCTCACCTTTACAATCGACAGGTACCAACTATGGCTACACCTTC. It yields the protein CASSPLQSTGTNYGYTF.

This sequence joins TRBV9 and TRBJ1-5; weak D call: TRBD1 (6 bases). The V gene's germline CDR1 is SGDLS and CDR2 YYNGEE. The V end was cut by 0 bases, the J end by 7 bases, with 11 bases between. The CDR3 runs to 14 residues. The CDR3 protein is CASSVGTGLQPQHF. CDR3 nucleotides: TGTGCCAGCAGCGTAGGCACAGGGTTGCAGCCCCAGCATTTT.

This clonotype came up many times. V and J are TRBV3-1 and TRBJ1-5, with a possible D match to TRBD1 (6 bases). The germline CDR1 and CDR2 sequences are LGHDT and YNNKEL (reference sequence). This CDR3 is built from 15 residues. V lost 1 base and J lost 7, with 14 bases in between. CDR3 nucleotide sequence: TGTGCCAGCAGCCAAGTTGGGGGGCTTGGGCAGCCCCAGCATTTT. It encodes CASSQVGGLGQPQHF.

This clonotype showed up many times. V is TRBV5-1 and J is TRBJ2-3, with 14 positions matching TRBD2. V dropped 4 bases and J dropped 5; count of bases not matched to a gene: 15. Germline CDR1 reads SGHRS; CDR2 reads YFSETQ. CDR3 length: 19 residues. The CDR3 nucleotides are TGCGCCAGCAGCCCCCGACCGGGACTAGCGGGAGTTGGTAGAGATACGCAGTATTTT. Amino acid sequence: CASSPRPGLAGVGRDTQYF.